This TCR beta chain appears in the sequencing data of a study of CD8+CD57+ T cells in acquired aplastic anemia. This clonotype was observed at least ten times. It was genomic DNA that served as the template for profiling TCR beta VDJ and CDR3. TCRdb ran MiXCR on the reads and lists one entry per CDR3 protein. The sample holds 150,000 or so distinct CDR3 sequences, around half seen once. This CDR3 comprises 16 residues. Germline CDR1 KGHDR, CDR2 SFDVKD. V lost 2 bases to trimming and J lost 5 bases, with 15 bases between them. Patients included in sequencing had previously demonstrated CD8+CD57+ cell expansion by flow cytometry. All patients were therapy-naive when blood was sampled.

The chain couples TRBV24-1 to TRBJ1-5, with a possible D match to TRBD1 (5 bases). The TCR originated in a human donor with aplastic anemia. Input material: sorted CD4+, CD8+, or CD8+CD57+ T cells (not recorded which) from PBMCs. CDR3 protein: CATSDSGREFDQPQHF. The CDR3 DNA reads TGTGCCACCAGTGATTCGGGCAGGGAGTTCGATCAGCCCCAGCATTTT.